This T cell receptor (beta chain) is from a study of blood T cell repertoires in COVID-19. Study overall: The United States, Italy and Spain supplied acute and convalescent COVID-19 samples.

V trimming: 4 bases; J trimming: 3 bases; junction bases outside the gene matches: 5. The CDR3 has 15 residues. Germline V gene sequence: CDR1 LNHDA, CDR2 SQIVND (reference sequence). As handled by the study authors: Counts of nucleated cells, estimated from reference gene primer amplification, were obtained. TCRdb keeps only in-frame clones here, not all; method: immunoSEQ multiplex PCR. The D gene and trimming were derived from the DNA, and the V and J assignments and clone size from that table. Here the sample spans 160,000 or so clones, 80% being singletons. Sequenced input: peripheral blood. The clonotype was recovered from a man between 60 and 75 years old with acute or convalescent COVID-19. The gene calls are TRBV19 and TRBJ1-5; 8 bases agree with TRBD1. The CDR3 nucleotides read TGTGCCAGTAGTAGCCCGGACAGGGCCAATCAGCCCCAGCATTTT. It yields the protein CASSSPDRANQPQHF. The full variable domain, completed using reference TRBV19 and TRBJ1-5, is DGGITQSPKYLFRKEGQNVTLSCEQNLNHDAMYWYRQDPGQGLRLIYYSQIVNDFQKGDIAEGYSVSREKKESFPLTVTSAQKNPTAFYLCASSSPDRANQPQHFGDGTRLSIL.